The 27 T cell receptor beta chains given below trace back to one sample, sequenced in a study of patients and donors after allogeneic stem cell transplantation. TCRdb re-analysed the RT-PCR reads in MiXCR, keeping a single row per CDR3 protein. The repertoire holds about 39,000 distinct CDR3 sequences, with about 31% as singletons. The sample consisted of blood, either unsorted or a sorted T cell fraction (not recorded which). The source is a human donor who was either an allogeneic HSCT recipient or a stem cell or donor lymphocyte infusion donor (not recorded which). It is not recorded whose cells these are; they may come from a transplant donor.

At least ten counts were recorded for this clonotype. The rearrangement links TRBV6-2 or TRBV6-3 to TRBJ1-6; no reliable D call. CDR1 is MNHEY, CDR2 SVGEGT, per germline. Trimming left V 5 bases short and J 8 bases short, with 13 bases between. The CDR3 length is 14 residues. CDR3 bases: TGTGCCAGCAGTATGACCGGGAGGGATTCACCCCTCCACTTT. Protein product: CASSMTGRDSPLHF.

This clonotype came up a few times. The CDR3 region is CSVGVGQNYGYTF. The CDR3 coding sequence is TGCAGCGTTGGTGTAGGGCAGAACTATGGCTACACCTTC. The chain joins TRBV29-1 to TRBJ1-2; D remains unclear. Germline V gene lookup returns CDR1 SQVTM and CDR2 ANQGSEA. The CDR3 length is 13 residues. Trimming pared 4 bases from V and 2 bases from J, leaving 11 bases between.

This chain connects TRBV7-9 to TRBJ2-7; 7 bases are a match to TRBD1. Germline-derived CDR1 and CDR2 are SEHNR and FQNEAQ (reference sequence). The CDR3 is made up of 15 amino acids. J lost 5 bases, V lost 3 bases, and 10 bases had no gene match. CDR3 region: CASSFPDRVIHEQYF. CDR3 nucleotides: TGTGCCAGCAGCTTTCCTGACAGGGTGATCCACGAGCAGTACTTC.

This sequence joins TRBV7-2 and TRBJ1-2; 7 nucleotides match TRBD1. Losses at the gene ends were 4 bases for V and 7 bases for J; bases not matched to a gene: 6. The length of the CDR3 is 13 residues. Germline-derived CDR1 and CDR2 are SGHTA and FQGNSA. DNA of the CDR3: TGTGCCAGCAGCTCCGGGACAGTCGGTGGCTACACCTTC. It yields the protein CASSSGTVGGYTF.

The chain links TRBV5-6 to TRBJ2-2; D unresolved. Per germline, CDR1 SGHDT and CDR2 YYEEEE. The ends were cut back, 1 base at V and 0 bases at J, with 7 bases in the middle. The length of the CDR3 is 15 residues. The DNA for the CDR3 is TGTGCCAGCAGCTTGAAGGGAACGAACACCGGGGAGCTGTTTTTT. Amino acid sequence: CASSLKGTNTGELFF. The complete variable domain, with remaining parts taken from reference TRBV5-6 and TRBJ2-2, reads DAGVTQSPTHLIKTRGQQVTLRCSPKSGHDTVSWYQQALGQGPQFIFQYYEEEERQRGNFPDRFSGHQFPNYSSELNVNALLLGDSALYLCASSLKGTNTGELFFGEGSRLTVL.

The chain has TRBV7-9 and TRBJ1-5, with D uncertain. The V gene lost 1 base and the J gene lost 3 bases, with 7 bases spanning the gap. Germline V CDR1 and CDR2: SEHNR, FQNEAQ (reference sequence). The CDR3 sequence is 14 residues long. In DNA form, the CDR3 reads TGTGCCAGCAGCTTAGGAGGGTACAATCAGCCCCAGCATTTT. It specifies CASSLGGYNQPQHF.

This chain joins TRBV20-1 and TRBJ2-1, with 10 positions matching TRBD2. This CDR3 is 15 amino acids long. V lost 2 bases to trimming and J lost 6 bases; unmatched junction nucleotides: 7. CDR1 and CDR2 (germline): DFQATT, SNEGSKA (reference sequence). For the CDR3, the DNA is TGCAGTGCTAGACGGGGACTAGCGATATCCAATGAGCAGTTCTTC. This gives the protein CSARRGLAISNEQFF.

The chain links TRBV7-8 to TRBJ1-1; TRBD1 agrees at 7 bases. CDR3 length: 15 residues. With V trimmed by 0 bases and J by 9 bases, 10 bases remained unmatched. CDR1 is SGHVS, CDR2 FQNEAQ, per germline. The CDR3 sequence: CASSLANTRQGQAFF. The DNA of the CDR3 is TGTGCCAGCAGCTTAGCCAACACCCGACAGGGCCAAGCTTTCTTT.

The rearrangement joins TRBV28 to TRBJ1-4, with D possibly TRBD1 on 5 matching bases. CDR3 length: 15 residues. V was pared by 3 bases and J by 8 bases, with 16 bases between. Germline CDR1 MDHEN, CDR2 SYDVKM. CDR3 DNA sequence: TGTGCCAGCAGTTTTGGGGGGGTGAAACGCGAAAAACTGTTTTTT. Translated: CASSFGGVKREKLFF.

This clonotype was detected a few times. The J gene is TRBJ1-1, the V gene TRBV4-1; 8 positions agree with TRBD1. The CDR3 contains 16 residues. Germline lookup yields CDR1 MGHRA and CDR2 YSYEKL. Germline trimming cut 3 bases from V and 6 bases from J; bases unmatched to any gene: 12. In DNA, the CDR3 is TGCGCCAGCAGCCACCAGAGGGGGGGACAGGCCTCTGAAGCTTTCTTT. Translating gives CASSHQRGGQASEAFF.

This clonotype appeared a few times. This sequence joins TRBV7-3 and TRBJ2-3, with a tentative D call TRBD1 (6 bases). In germline, CDR1 is SGHTA, CDR2 FQGTGA. Trimming shortened V by 1 base and J by 0 bases, and 8 bases separated the two germline ends. The CDR3 runs to 15 residues. The CDR3 loop reads CASSLRGPSTDTQYF. The CDR3 coding sequence is TGTGCCAGCAGCTTAAGGGGGCCTAGCACAGATACGCAGTATTTT.

The genes are TRBV7-3 and TRBJ2-1; 11 bases match TRBD2. Germline CDR1 reads SGHTA; CDR2 reads FQGTGA. CDR3 length: 18 residues. Trimming removed 2 bases from V and 7 bases from J; junction bases left unmatched: 13. The CDR3 is CASSLWTSGFGVRNEQFF. CDR3 coding DNA: TGTGCCAGCAGCTTATGGACTAGCGGGTTTGGGGTTAGGAATGAGCAGTTCTTC. The full variable domain, with the rest looked up from reference TRBV7-3 and TRBJ2-1, is GAGVSQTPSNKVTEKGKYVELRCDPISGHTALYWYRQSLGQGPEFLIYFQGTGAADDSGLPNDRFFAVRPEGSVSTLKIQRTERGDSAVYLCASSLWTSGFGVRNEQFFGPGTRLTVL.

This sequence joins TRBV5-4 and TRBJ2-2; no clear D. The CDR3 loop spans 14 amino acids. The V gene lost 3 bases and the J gene lost 0 bases, with 6 bases spanning the gap. The germline V gene encodes CDR1 SGHNT and CDR2 YYREEE (reference sequence). DNA for the CDR3: TGTGCCAGCAGCTCCGGAGCGAACACCGGGGAGCTGTTTTTT. This sequence encodes CASSSGANTGELFF.

This clonotype showed up just a few times. The chain couples TRBV20-1 to TRBJ2-7, with D hard to call. The CDR3 runs to 12 residues. Trimming removed 5 bases at V and 0 bases at J, with 8 bases between. The germline CDR1 and CDR2 sequences are DFQATT and SNEGSKA (reference sequence). The CDR3 DNA follows: TGCAGTGCTCACTTGAACTCCTACGAGCAGTACTTC. It specifies CSAHLNSYEQYF.

This clonotype appeared a few times. The rearrangement uses TRBV27 and TRBJ2-3, with D perhaps matching TRBD2 (5 bases). V dropped 3 bases and J dropped 3 bases, with 13 bases sitting between them. The CDR3 is 15 residues long. Germline V gene lookup returns CDR1 MNHEY and CDR2 SMNVEV (reference sequence). The CDR3 DNA reads as TGTGCCAGCAGTTTGGAGAGTACGGGAACAGATACGCAGTATTTT. This sequence encodes CASSLESTGTDTQYF.

This clonotype was seen only a few times. This chain connects TRBV7-9 to TRBJ1-1, with D uncertain. Per germline, CDR1 SEHNR and CDR2 FQNEAQ (reference sequence). CDR3 length: 12 amino acids. V was cut by 7 bases and J by 7 bases, with 13 bases left in between. The CDR3 protein is CASTLSWDEAFF. CDR3 bases: TGTGCCAGCACCCTGAGTTGGGATGAAGCTTTCTTT.

This chain connects TRBV6-5 to TRBJ2-1; 13 nucleotides align to TRBD2. Unmatched junction bases numbered 6, after V lost 4 bases and J lost 9 bases. The CDR3 extends over 15 amino acids. Germline V gene data show CDR1 as MNHEY and CDR2 as SVGAGI. CDR3: CASSWTSGGGGEQFF. DNA of the CDR3: TGTGCCAGCAGTTGGACTAGCGGGGGAGGAGGTGAGCAGTTCTTC.

This rearrangement joins TRBV6-2 or TRBV6-3 to TRBJ2-4; no clear D gene. Per the germline V gene, CDR1 is MNHEY and CDR2 is SVGEGT. V lost 5 bases and J lost 4, with 9 bases in between. This CDR3 is built from 13 residues. CDR3 in amino acids: CASSPIEKNIQYF. CDR3 DNA: TGTGCCAGCAGTCCGATCGAGAAAAACATTCAGTACTTC.

V gene TRBV12-3 or TRBV12-4 combines with J gene TRBJ2-1; TRBD1 matches 8 bases. V shed 3 bases, J shed 7 bases, and the junction held 2 bases outside the gene matches. This CDR3 region has 13 residues. The CDR3 region is CASSFWDRNEQFF. The CDR3, as DNA: TGTGCCAGCAGTTTCTGGGACAGGAATGAGCAGTTCTTC.

This clonotype was seen more than once but under ten times. The chain uses TRBV25-1 and TRBJ1-1; the D is unclear. V shed 6 bases and J shed 6 bases, with 11 bases lying between them. The CDR3 is 12 amino acids. Germline CDR1 MGHDK, CDR2 SYGVNS. CDR3 nucleotide sequence: TGTGCCAGCAGCGGCCCCTTTGCTGAAGCTTTCTTT. This translates into CASSGPFAEAFF.

The CDR3 loop is CASNFDGVSYEQYF. The CDR3 coding sequence is TGTGCCAGCAACTTCGACGGAGTCTCCTACGAGCAGTACTTC. This chain links TRBV12-3 or TRBV12-4 with TRBJ2-7; D gene unclear. Deletions cut 7 bases from V and 0 bases from J, with 13 bases between. CDR3 size: 14 residues.

The table lists this clonotype with many counts. The chain uses TRBV20-1 and TRBJ1-1; no clear D gene. In germline, CDR1 is DFQATT, CDR2 SNEGSKA (reference sequence). V was cut by 5 bases and J by 6 bases, with 10 bases left in between. The CDR3 spans 11 residues. CDR3 bases: TGCAGTGCTCGCCGGGCCTCTGAAGCTTTCTTT. This sequence encodes CSARRASEAFF.

The chain recombines TRBV12-3 or TRBV12-4 with TRBJ2-3, with D uncertain. Trimming removed 7 bases at V and 6 bases at J, with 8 bases between. This CDR3 is 11 amino acids long. CDR3 DNA: TGTGCCAGCACCAAAGAGGATACGCAGTATTTT. This codes for CASTKEDTQYF.

The chain combines TRBV30 with TRBJ2-7, with TRBD1 identical over 8 bases. V gave up 4 bases and J gave up 3 bases; unmatched junction bases: 8. Germline lookup yields CDR1 GTSNPN and CDR2 SVGIG (reference sequence). The CDR3 has 14 amino acids. The CDR3 region is CAWNWDRRYYEQYF. CDR3 coding DNA: TGTGCCTGGAATTGGGACAGGAGATACTACGAGCAGTACTTC.

The V gene is TRBV5-1, the J gene TRBJ2-7, with 7 bases identical to TRBD1. The CDR3 spans 14 residues. J was trimmed by 4 bases and V by 5 bases; bases with no gene match: 9. Germline CDR1 reads SGHRS; CDR2 reads YFSETQ. In nucleotides, the CDR3 is TGCGCCAGCAGTTTTATTGACAGGGAGTACGAGCAGTACTTC. Its protein product is CASSFIDREYEQYF.

This clonotype was observed at least ten times. The chain carries TRBV12-3 or TRBV12-4 and TRBJ1-2; no definite D call. V shed 2 bases and J shed 4 bases, with 11 bases lying between them. The CDR3 loop spans 14 amino acids. This CDR3 is CASSLNAAGYGYTF. As DNA, the CDR3 is TGTGCCAGCAGTTTAAATGCGGCGGGCTATGGCTACACCTTC.

This chain connects TRBV12-3 or TRBV12-4 to TRBJ1-4; TRBD1 might be the D (5 bases). V lost 6 bases and J lost 10, with 18 bases in between. This CDR3 has 14 residues. The CDR3 protein is CASSAGTAPAKLFF. The CDR3 DNA reads TGTGCCAGCAGCGCCGGGACTGCCCCTGCAAAACTGTTTTTT.